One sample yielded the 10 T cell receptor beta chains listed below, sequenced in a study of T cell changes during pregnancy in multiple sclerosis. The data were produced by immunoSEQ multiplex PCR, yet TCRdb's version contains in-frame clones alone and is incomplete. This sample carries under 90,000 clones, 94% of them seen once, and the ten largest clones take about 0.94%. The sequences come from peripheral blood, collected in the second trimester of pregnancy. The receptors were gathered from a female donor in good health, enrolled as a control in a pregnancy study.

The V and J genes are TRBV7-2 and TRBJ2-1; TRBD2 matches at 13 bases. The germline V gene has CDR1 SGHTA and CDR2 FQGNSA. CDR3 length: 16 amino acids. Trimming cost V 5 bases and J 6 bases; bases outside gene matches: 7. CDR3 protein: CASSAYGLAGVNEQFF. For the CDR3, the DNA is TGTGCCAGCAGCGCGTACGGACTAGCGGGAGTCAATGAGCAGTTCTTC.

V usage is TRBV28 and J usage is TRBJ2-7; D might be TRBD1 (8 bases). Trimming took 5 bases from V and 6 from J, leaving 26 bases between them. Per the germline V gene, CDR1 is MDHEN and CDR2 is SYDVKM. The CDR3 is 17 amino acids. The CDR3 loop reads CASSQARQGTKAREQYF. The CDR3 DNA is TGTGCCAGCAGTCAAGCTAGACAGGGGACTAAAGCTCGCGAGCAGTACTTC.

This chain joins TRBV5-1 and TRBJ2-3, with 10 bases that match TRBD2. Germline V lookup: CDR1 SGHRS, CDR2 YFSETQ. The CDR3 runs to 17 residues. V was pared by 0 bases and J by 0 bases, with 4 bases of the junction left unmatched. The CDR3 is CASSLGTSGSSTDTQYF. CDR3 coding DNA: TGCGCCAGCAGCTTGGGGACTAGCGGCAGTAGCACAGATACGCAGTATTTT.

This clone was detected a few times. The DNA of the CDR3 is TGCAGCGTTGCTATAATGAACACTGAAGCTTTCTTT. Residues: CSVAIMNTEAFF. This chain links TRBV29-1 with TRBJ1-1; the D is unclear. Per the germline V gene, CDR1 is SQVTM and CDR2 is ANQGSEA. With 4 bases removed from V and 0 bases from J, the gap between germline ends came to 6 bases. This CDR3 is 12 amino acids long.

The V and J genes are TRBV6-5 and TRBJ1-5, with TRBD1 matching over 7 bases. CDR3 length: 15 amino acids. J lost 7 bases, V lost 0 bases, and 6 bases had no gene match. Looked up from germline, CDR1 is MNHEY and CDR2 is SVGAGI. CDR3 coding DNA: TGTGCCAGCAGTTACTCGACAGGGACTGGGCAGCCCCAGCATTTT. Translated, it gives CASSYSTGTGQPQHF.

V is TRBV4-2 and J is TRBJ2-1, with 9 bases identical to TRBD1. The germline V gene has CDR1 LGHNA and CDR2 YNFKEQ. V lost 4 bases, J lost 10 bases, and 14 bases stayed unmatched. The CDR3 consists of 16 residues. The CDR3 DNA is TGTGCCAGCAGCCGGATAGACAGGGGGGCCCGTAAGGAGCAGTTCTTC. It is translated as CASSRIDRGARKEQFF.

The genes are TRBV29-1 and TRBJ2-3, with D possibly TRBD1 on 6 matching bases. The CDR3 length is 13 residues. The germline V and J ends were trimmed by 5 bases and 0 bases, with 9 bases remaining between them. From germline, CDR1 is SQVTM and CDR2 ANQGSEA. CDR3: CSVWTASTDTQYF. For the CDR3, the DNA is TGCAGCGTTTGGACAGCTAGCACAGATACGCAGTATTTT.

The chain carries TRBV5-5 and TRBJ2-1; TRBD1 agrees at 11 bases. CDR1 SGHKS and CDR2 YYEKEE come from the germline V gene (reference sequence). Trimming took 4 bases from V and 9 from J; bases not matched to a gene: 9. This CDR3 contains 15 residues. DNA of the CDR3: TGTGCCAGCAGCACTCCCGGGACAGGGGGATTTGAGCAGTTCTTC. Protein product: CASSTPGTGGFEQFF. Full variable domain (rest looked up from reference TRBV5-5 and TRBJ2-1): DAGVTQSPTHLIKTRGQQVTLRCSPISGHKSVSWYQQVLGQGPQFIFQYYEKEERGRGNFPDRFSARQFPNYSSELNVNALLLGDSALYLCASSTPGTGGFEQFFGPGTRLTVL.

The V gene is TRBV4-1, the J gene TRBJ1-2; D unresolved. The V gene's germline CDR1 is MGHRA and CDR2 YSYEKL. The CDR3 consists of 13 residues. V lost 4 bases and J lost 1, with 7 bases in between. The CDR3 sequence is CASSRGSNYGYTF. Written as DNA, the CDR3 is TGCGCCAGCAGCCGAGGGAGTAACTATGGCTACACCTTC.

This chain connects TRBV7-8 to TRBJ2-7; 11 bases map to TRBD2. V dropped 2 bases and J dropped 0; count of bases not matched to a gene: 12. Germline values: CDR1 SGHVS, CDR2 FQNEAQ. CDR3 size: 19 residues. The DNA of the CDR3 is TGTGCCAGCAGCTTACCAGTCGGACTAGCGGGCCTCAACTCCTACGAGCAGTACTTC. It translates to CASSLPVGLAGLNSYEQYF. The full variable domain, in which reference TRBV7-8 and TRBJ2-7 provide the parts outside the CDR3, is GAGVSQSPRYKVAKRGQDVALRCDPISGHVSLFWYQQALGQGPEFLTYFQNEAQLDKSGLPSDRFFAERPEGSVSTLKIQRTQQEDSAVYLCASSLPVGLAGLNSYEQYFGPGTRLTVT.